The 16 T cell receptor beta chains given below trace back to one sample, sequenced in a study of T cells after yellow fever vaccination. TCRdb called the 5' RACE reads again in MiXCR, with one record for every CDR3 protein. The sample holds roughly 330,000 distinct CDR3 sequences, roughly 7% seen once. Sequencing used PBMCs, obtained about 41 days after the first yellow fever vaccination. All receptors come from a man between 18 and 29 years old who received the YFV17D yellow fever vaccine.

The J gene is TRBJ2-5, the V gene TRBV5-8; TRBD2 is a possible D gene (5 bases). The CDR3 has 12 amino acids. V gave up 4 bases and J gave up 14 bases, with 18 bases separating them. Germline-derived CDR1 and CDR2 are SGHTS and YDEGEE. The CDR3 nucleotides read TGTGCCAGCAGCCCCAAGAGCCCAACTAGTTACTTC. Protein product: CASSPKSPTSYF.

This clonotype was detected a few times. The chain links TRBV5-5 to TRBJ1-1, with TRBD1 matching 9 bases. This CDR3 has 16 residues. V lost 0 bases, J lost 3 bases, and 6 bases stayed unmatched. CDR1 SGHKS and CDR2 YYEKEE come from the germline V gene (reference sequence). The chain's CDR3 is CASSLAWTGEYTEAFF. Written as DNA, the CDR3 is TGTGCCAGCAGCTTGGCTTGGACAGGGGAGTACACTGAAGCTTTCTTT.

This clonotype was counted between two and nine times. The DNA of the CDR3 is TGCGCCAGCAGCGGGACCAACCAAGGGACATACGAGCAGTACTTC. Its protein product is CASSGTNQGTYEQYF. The V gene is TRBV5-1, the J gene TRBJ2-7; tentative D call: TRBD1 (6 bases). The CDR3 totals 15 residues. Trimming removed 4 bases from V and 4 bases from J, with 18 bases in between. The germline CDR1 and CDR2 sequences are SGHRS and YFSETQ.

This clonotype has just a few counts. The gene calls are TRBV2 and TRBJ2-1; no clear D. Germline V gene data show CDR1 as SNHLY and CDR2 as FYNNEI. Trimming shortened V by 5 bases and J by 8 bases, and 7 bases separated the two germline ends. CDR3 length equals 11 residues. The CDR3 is CASSYIDEQFF. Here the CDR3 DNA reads TGTGCCAGCAGTTATATCGATGAGCAGTTCTTC.

The CDR3 spells CASSPSRRNTGELFF. DNA for the CDR3: TGTGCCAGCAGCCCCTCCAGGCGGAACACCGGGGAGCTGTTTTTT. The chain links TRBV11-2 to TRBJ2-2; D gene ambiguous. CDR3 length: 15 amino acids. With 5 bases removed from V and 1 base from J, the gap between germline ends came to 11 bases. CDR1 is SGHAT and CDR2 is FQNNGV in the germline V gene.

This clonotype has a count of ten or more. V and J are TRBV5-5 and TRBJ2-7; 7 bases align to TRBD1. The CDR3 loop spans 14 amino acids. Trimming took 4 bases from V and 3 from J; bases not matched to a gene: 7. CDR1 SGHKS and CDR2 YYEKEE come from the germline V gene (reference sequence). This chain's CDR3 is CASSTYDRVYEQYV. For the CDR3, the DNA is TGTGCCAGCAGCACATACGACAGGGTCTACGAGCAGTACGTC.

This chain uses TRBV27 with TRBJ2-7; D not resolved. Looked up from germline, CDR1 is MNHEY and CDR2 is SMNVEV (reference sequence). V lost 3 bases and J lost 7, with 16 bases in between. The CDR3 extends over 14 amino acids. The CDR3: CASSLALPPFEQYF. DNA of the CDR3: TGTGCCAGCAGTTTGGCACTACCTCCTTTTGAGCAGTACTTC.

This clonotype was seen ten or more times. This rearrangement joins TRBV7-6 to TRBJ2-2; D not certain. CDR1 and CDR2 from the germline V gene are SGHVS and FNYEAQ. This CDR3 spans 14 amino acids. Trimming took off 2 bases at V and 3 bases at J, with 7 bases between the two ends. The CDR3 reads CASSLSQDTGELFF. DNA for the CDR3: TGTGCCAGCAGCTTATCCCAGGACACCGGGGAGCTGTTTTTT.

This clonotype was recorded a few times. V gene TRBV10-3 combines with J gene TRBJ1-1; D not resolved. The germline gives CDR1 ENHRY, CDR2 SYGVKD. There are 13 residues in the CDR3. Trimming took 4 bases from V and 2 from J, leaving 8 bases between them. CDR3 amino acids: CAISVLVNTEAFF. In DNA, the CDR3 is TGTGCCATCAGTGTTCTGGTAAACACTGAAGCTTTCTTT.

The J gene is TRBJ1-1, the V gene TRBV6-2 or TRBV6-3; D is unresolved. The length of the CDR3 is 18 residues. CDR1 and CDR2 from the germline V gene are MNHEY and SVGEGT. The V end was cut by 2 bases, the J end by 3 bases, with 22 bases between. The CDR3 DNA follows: TGTGCCAGCAGTTACACACAGTACGGGGATCGGGAGGACACTGAAGCTTTCTTT. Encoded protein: CASSYTQYGDREDTEAFF.

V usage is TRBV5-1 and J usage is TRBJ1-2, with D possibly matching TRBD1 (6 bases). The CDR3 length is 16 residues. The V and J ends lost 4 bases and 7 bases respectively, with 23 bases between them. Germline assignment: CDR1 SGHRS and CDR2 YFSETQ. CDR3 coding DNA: TGCGCCAGCAGCCTGCCGGACAGCGGTGGAGGAGGTGGCTACACCTTC. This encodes CASSLPDSGGGGGYTF.

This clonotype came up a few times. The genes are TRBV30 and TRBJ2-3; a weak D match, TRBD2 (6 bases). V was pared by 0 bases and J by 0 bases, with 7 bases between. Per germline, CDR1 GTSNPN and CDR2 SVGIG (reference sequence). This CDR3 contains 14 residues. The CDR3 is CAWSVGTSTDTQYF. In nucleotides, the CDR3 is TGTGCCTGGAGTGTGGGGACTAGCACAGATACGCAGTATTTT.

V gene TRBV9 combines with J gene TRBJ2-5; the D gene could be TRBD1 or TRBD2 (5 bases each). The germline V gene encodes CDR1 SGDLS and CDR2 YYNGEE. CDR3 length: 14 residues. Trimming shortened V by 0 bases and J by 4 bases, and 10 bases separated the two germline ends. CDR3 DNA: TGTGCCAGCAGCGTAGGCACGGGGCGAGAGACCCAGTACTTC. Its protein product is CASSVGTGRETQYF.

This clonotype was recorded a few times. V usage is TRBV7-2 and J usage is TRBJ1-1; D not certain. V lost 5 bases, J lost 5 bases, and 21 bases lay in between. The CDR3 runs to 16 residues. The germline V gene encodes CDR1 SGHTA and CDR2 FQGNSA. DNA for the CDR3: TGTGCCAGCAGCCCAGCTGGAGTGCTAGGGAGAACTGAAGCTTTCTTT. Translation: CASSPAGVLGRTEAFF.

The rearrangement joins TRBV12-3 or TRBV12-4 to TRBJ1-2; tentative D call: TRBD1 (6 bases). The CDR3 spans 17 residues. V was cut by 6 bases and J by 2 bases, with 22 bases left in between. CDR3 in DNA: TGTGCCAGCAGCCCCGTGAGGGGGACTAATTGGAACTATGGCTACACCTTC. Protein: CASSPVRGTNWNYGYTF.

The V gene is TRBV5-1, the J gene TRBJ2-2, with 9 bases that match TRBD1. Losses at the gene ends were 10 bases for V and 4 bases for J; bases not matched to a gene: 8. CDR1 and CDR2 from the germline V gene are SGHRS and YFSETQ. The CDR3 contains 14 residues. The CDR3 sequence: CASQRTGATGELFF. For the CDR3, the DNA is TGCGCCTCCCAGAGGACAGGGGCCACCGGGGAGCTGTTTTTT. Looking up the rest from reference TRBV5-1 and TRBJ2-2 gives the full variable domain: KAGVTQTPRYLIKTRGQQVTLSCSPISGHRSVSWYQQTPGQGLQFLFEYFSETQRNKGNFPGRFSGRQFSNSRSEMNVSTLELGDSALYLCASQRTGATGELFFGEGSRLTVL.